One sample yielded the 13 T cell receptor beta chains listed below, sequenced in a study of blood T cell repertoires in COVID-19. Clones were read by immunoSEQ multiplex PCR, and TCRdb kept only the in-frame ones, dropping some. This sample yields about 360,000 clones, of which roughly 86% are seen a single time; around 3% belongs to the top ten. Sequenced: peripheral blood. These TCRs come from a human donor in a cohort sampled during active COVID-19.

The chain joins TRBV2 to TRBJ2-1; a possible D gene is TRBD2 (6 bases). The V gene's germline CDR1 is SNHLY and CDR2 FYNNEI. Trimming removed 7 bases from V and 0 bases from J, with 7 bases in between. There are 13 residues in the CDR3. The CDR3 nucleotides read TGTGCCAGCAAGACTAGCTCCTACAATGAGCAGTTCTTC. Translation gives CASKTSSYNEQFF.

The chain is built from TRBV7-3 and TRBJ2-3; a weak D match, TRBD2 (6 bases). This CDR3 is built from 15 residues. Looked up from germline, CDR1 is SGHTA and CDR2 is FQGTGA. Trimming took off 3 bases at V and 2 bases at J, with 12 bases between the two ends. The CDR3 reads CASSLVSGPTDTQYF. The CDR3 DNA follows: TGTGCCAGCAGCTTGGTTAGCGGTCCCACAGATACGCAGTATTTT.

The gene calls are TRBV24-1 and TRBJ1-1; D not certain. Germline CDR1 KGHDR, CDR2 SFDVKD. The CDR3 loop spans 13 amino acids. V lost 8 bases to trimming and J lost 3 bases, with 12 bases between them. The CDR3 region is CATKGTRDTEAFF. For the CDR3, the DNA is TGTGCCACCAAGGGCACGAGGGACACTGAAGCTTTCTTT.

This clone occurred a few times. This sequence joins TRBV9 and TRBJ1-3; D perhaps matches TRBD1 (5 bases). This CDR3 is built from 15 residues. From germline, CDR1 is SGDLS and CDR2 YYNGEE. The V end lost 0 bases, the J end lost 4 bases, and 11 bases lay between the germline ends. The CDR3 loop is CASSVEEGIGNTIYF. Written as DNA, the CDR3 is TGTGCCAGCAGCGTAGAGGAGGGGATCGGAAACACCATATATTTT.

Only one count was recorded for this clone. Sequence at one end of the junction differs from germline and may be a read error. The chain combines TRBV7-7 with TRBJ2-7; no firm D call. Germline V gives CDR1 SSHAT, CDR2 FNYEAQ (reference sequence). CDR3 length: 11 residues. The CDR3 DNA sequence: TGTGCTAGCAGTCCCCTCCGCGAGCAGTACTTC. It yields the protein CASSPLREQYF. Drawing the rest from reference TRBV7-7 and TRBJ2-7, the complete variable domain is GAGVSQSPRYKVTKRGQDVTLRCDPISSHATLYWYQQALGQGPEFLTYFNYEAQPDKSGLPSDRFSAERPEGSISTLTIQRTEQRDSAMYRCASSPLREQYFGPGTRLTVT.

J is TRBJ2-2 and V is TRBV2; the D gene is possibly TRBD1 (6 bases). With 6 bases removed from V and 2 bases from J, the gap between germline ends came to 10 bases. This CDR3 comprises 14 residues. Germline V gene data show CDR1 as SNHLY and CDR2 as FYNNEI. Here the CDR3 reads CASSWTENTGELFF. CDR3 sequence (DNA): TGTGCCAGCAGCTGGACAGAAAACACCGGGGAGCTGTTTTTT.

The chain links TRBV3-1 (or the pseudogene TRBV3-2) to TRBJ2-1, with D perhaps matching TRBD1 (6 bases). Germline assignment: CDR1 LGHDT and CDR2 YNNKEL (reference sequence). The CDR3 has 15 residues. Trimming removed 3 bases at V and 0 bases at J, with 9 bases between. CDR3 loop: CASSQGASSYNEQFF. The CDR3 DNA is TGTGCCAGCAGCCAGGGGGCCAGCTCCTACAATGAGCAGTTCTTC.

The J gene is TRBJ2-7, the V gene TRBV2, with D hard to call. With 5 bases removed from V and 5 bases from J, the gap between germline ends came to 7 bases. This CDR3 has 11 residues. Per the germline V gene, CDR1 is SNHLY and CDR2 is FYNNEI. The CDR3, as DNA: TGTGCCAGCAGTCCTCGGGACGAGCAGTACTTC. It specifies CASSPRDEQYF.

This chain uses TRBV6-1 with TRBJ1-5; the D gene is possibly TRBD1 (6 bases). CDR1 and CDR2 (germline): MNHNS, SASEGT. V gave up 2 bases and J gave up 5 bases, with 13 bases separating them. The CDR3 is 15 residues long. CDR3 loop: CASSESQGRHQPQHF. The CDR3 DNA follows: TGTGCCAGCAGTGAATCGCAGGGGCGGCATCAGCCCCAGCATTTT.

CDR3 amino acids: CASSLDRGEGYTF. Written as DNA, the CDR3 is TGTGCCAGCAGCTTGGACAGGGGGGAGGGCTACACCTTC. The chain uses TRBV7-9 and TRBJ1-2; 10 positions agree with TRBD1. V was pared by 3 bases and J by 8 bases, with 3 bases of the junction left unmatched. Germline CDR1 reads SEHNR; CDR2 reads FQNEAQ (reference sequence). This CDR3 is 13 amino acids long.

This clone was counted a single time. The junction differs from germline at one of its ends, possibly a read error. The chain joins TRBV11-3 to TRBJ2-3; D perhaps matches TRBD2 (6 bases). The V gene's germline CDR1 is SGHNT and CDR2 YENEEA. The CDR3 totals 14 residues. CDR3 region: CASSLDRGLDSTNF. DNA of the CDR3: TGTGCCAGCAGCTTAGATAGGGGACTCGATTCCACTAATTTT.

The rearrangement uses TRBV14 and TRBJ2-7, with 7 bases aligning to TRBD1. V was clipped by 3 bases and J by 5 bases; unmatched bases: 10. The germline CDR1 and CDR2 sequences are SGHDN and FVKESK. CDR3 length equals 15 residues. The CDR3, as DNA: TGTGCCAGCAGCCACTCAGGTCAGGGGGTTAACGAGCAGTACTTC. The encoded protein is CASSHSGQGVNEQYF.

The gene calls are TRBV3-1 (or the pseudogene TRBV3-2) and TRBJ2-7; D unresolved. CDR3 length: 13 residues. The germline V and J ends were trimmed by 0 bases and 6 bases, with 9 bases remaining between them. Germline V gene data show CDR1 as LGHDT and CDR2 as YNNKEL (reference sequence). This CDR3 reads CASSQDHTSEQYF. The CDR3 DNA sequence: TGTGCCAGCAGCCAAGATCACACATCCGAGCAGTACTTC.